These 28 T cell receptor beta chains originate from one sample sequenced in a study of identifying expanded T cells in peripheral blood (dated by TCRdb to the late 2010s). The library relied on the immunoSEQ multiplex PCR assay. In its TCRdb copy, this immuneACCESS table keeps in-frame sequences only and misses some clones. Where compared with another copy, unresolved V genes explain less than half of these, and the others have no known cause. The sample records roughly 92,000 clones, 70% to 90% of which are singletons. Jointly, the top ten make up around 19% of the sample. The sample was blood. The receptors derive from a person between 18 and 69 years old in good health.

The J gene is TRBJ1-1, the V gene TRBV27, with a tentative D call TRBD1 (5 bases). This CDR3 has 12 residues. Germline values: CDR1 MNHEY, CDR2 SMNVEV (reference sequence). V dropped 9 bases and J dropped 5 bases, with 13 bases sitting between them. The CDR3: CASWSGVTEAFF. As DNA, the CDR3 is TGTGCCAGTTGGTCGGGGGTTACTGAAGCTTTCTTT.

The rearrangement links TRBV4-1 to TRBJ2-1, with a tentative D call TRBD2 (6 bases). Germline V gives CDR1 MGHRA, CDR2 YSYEKL. Trimming pared 6 bases from V and 7 bases from J, leaving 10 bases between. The length of the CDR3 is 12 residues. CDR3 bases: TGCGCCAGCAGGACGGGGGATAATGAGCAGTTCTTC. Translation gives CASRTGDNEQFF.

This chain connects TRBV7-6 to TRBJ2-5; D remains ambiguous. The V gene's germline CDR1 is SGHVS and CDR2 FNYEAQ. The V end was cut by 4 bases, the J end by 0 bases, with 12 bases between. The CDR3 length is 15 residues. This chain's CDR3 is CASSSGLIYQETQYF. The CDR3 bases are TGTGCCAGCAGCTCCGGGCTCATATACCAAGAGACCCAGTACTTC.

The CDR3 nucleotides read TGTGCCAGCAGCCTAAGCGGGGGGGAATACACCGGGGAGCTGTTTTTT. This sequence encodes CASSLSGGEYTGELFF. The chain is built from TRBV7-2 and TRBJ2-2; 10 bases align to TRBD2. Germline V CDR1 and CDR2: SGHTA, FQGNSA. The CDR3 sequence is 16 residues long. Trimming at V came to 5 bases and at J to 3 bases, leaving 6 bases not matched to a gene.

This chain links TRBV4-1 with TRBJ2-7; 15 bases map to TRBD2. CDR3 size: 15 residues. V lost 6 bases to trimming and J lost 4 bases; unmatched junction nucleotides: 4. Germline V gene sequence: CDR1 MGHRA, CDR2 YSYEKL. CDR3 amino acids: CASSPGLAGGYEQYF. Here the CDR3 DNA reads TGCGCCAGCAGTCCGGGACTAGCGGGGGGTTACGAGCAGTACTTC.

V usage is TRBV5-1 and J usage is TRBJ2-1, with D perhaps matching TRBD1 (5 bases). V was clipped by 0 bases and J by 1 base, with 11 bases between them. The CDR3 is 16 residues long. The germline CDR1 and CDR2 sequences are SGHRS and YFSETQ. The CDR3 coding sequence is TGCGCCAGCAGCTTGGACGCAGGGAATTCCTACAATGAGCAGTTCTTC. Protein: CASSLDAGNSYNEQFF.

The chain couples TRBV19 to TRBJ1-2, with a weak D call TRBD1 (6 bases). The germline V gene has CDR1 LNHDA and CDR2 SQIVND (reference sequence). The CDR3 has 13 residues. V shed 5 bases and J shed 8 bases, with 15 bases lying between them. The CDR3 DNA sequence: TGTGCCAGTAGTGTCGGGGGCGCTCGGGGCTACACCTTC. The encoded protein is CASSVGGARGYTF.

The chain carries TRBV14 and TRBJ1-2; D is possibly TRBD1 (6 bases). The V end was cut by 3 bases, the J end by 1 base, with 12 bases between. The CDR3 covers 15 residues. CDR1 is SGHDN and CDR2 is FVKESK in the germline V gene. The CDR3 region is CASSHLQGGNYGYTF. CDR3 DNA: TGTGCCAGCAGCCACTTACAGGGCGGTAACTATGGCTACACCTTC.

The chain joins TRBV5-4 to TRBJ2-5; D is uncertain. Germline V gene lookup returns CDR1 SGHNT and CDR2 YYREEE (reference sequence). Trimming left V 3 bases short and J 7 bases short, with 7 bases between. The CDR3 totals 11 residues. DNA for the CDR3: TGTGCCAGCAGCTCAGGAGTGACCCAGTACTTC. This sequence encodes CASSSGVTQYF. The complete variable domain, with remaining parts taken from reference TRBV5-4 and TRBJ2-5, reads ETGVTQSPTHLIKTRGQQVTLRCSSQSGHNTVSWYQQALGQGPQFIFQYYREEENGRGNFPPRFSGLQFPNYSSELNVNALELDDSALYLCASSSGVTQYFGPGTRLLVL.

This CDR3 is CASSFVRLAGGSSNEQFF. Written as DNA, the CDR3 is TGCGCCAGCAGCTTTGTCCGACTAGCGGGGGGATCCAGTAATGAGCAGTTCTTC. The chain uses TRBV5-1 and TRBJ2-1; 13 bases fit TRBD2. Germline V gene data show CDR1 as SGHRS and CDR2 as YFSETQ. Trimming at V came to 2 bases and at J to 7 bases, leaving 12 bases not matched to a gene. The CDR3 length is 18 residues.

In its sample, this clone was seen a few times. The rearrangement links TRBV2 to TRBJ2-3; D may be TRBD2 (6 bases). Germline V gene data show CDR1 as SNHLY and CDR2 as FYNNEI. The V end lost 6 bases, the J end lost 2 bases, and 18 bases lay between the germline ends. The CDR3 runs to 16 residues. The CDR3 is CASSGISSVITDTQYF. Here the CDR3 DNA reads TGTGCCAGCAGCGGAATTTCTAGCGTAATCACAGATACGCAGTATTTT.

The J gene is TRBJ1-6, the V gene TRBV11-3; 8 bases line up with TRBD1. V lost 5 bases, J lost 10 bases, and 4 bases stayed unmatched. The CDR3 loop spans 13 amino acids. Germline-derived CDR1 and CDR2 are SGHNT and YENEEA. CDR3 nucleotide sequence: TGTGCCAGCAGCGTGACAGGGGACTCACCCCTCCACTTT. This sequence encodes CASSVTGDSPLHF.

The CDR3 DNA reads TGTGCCAGCAGACAAATCGGGACGCTTACTAACTATGGCTACACCTTC. Translated, it gives CASRQIGTLTNYGYTF. The gene calls are TRBV27 and TRBJ1-2; possibly TRBD1 for D (5 bases). Trimming took off 6 bases at V and 0 bases at J, with 17 bases between the two ends. From germline, CDR1 is MNHEY and CDR2 SMNVEV (reference sequence). The CDR3 contains 16 residues.

The rearrangement joins TRBV7-6 to TRBJ2-2; no reliable D call. This CDR3 has 13 amino acids. Trimming cost V 5 bases and J 1 base, with 5 bases left between them. Germline values: CDR1 SGHVS, CDR2 FNYEAQ. The CDR3 here is CASSHQNTGELFF. In DNA, the CDR3 is TGTGCCAGCAGCCATCAGAACACCGGGGAGCTGTTTTTT.

This clone was observed a few times. The rearrangement links TRBV18 to TRBJ1-1; the match to TRBD1 covers 7 bases. V was pared by 1 base and J by 10 bases, with 9 bases of the junction left unmatched. Germline V gene data show CDR1 as KGHSH and CDR2 as LQKENI. The CDR3 totals 14 residues. CDR3 sequence reads: CASSPLGQEGVAFF. As DNA, the CDR3 is TGTGCCAGCTCACCACTAGGACAGGAAGGGGTAGCTTTCTTT.

The chain has TRBV7-8 and TRBJ2-3; D possibly uses TRBD1 or TRBD2 (5 bases each). The CDR3 has 15 residues. Germline CDR1 and CDR2: SGHVS and FQNEAQ. V was cut by 2 bases and J by 1 base, with 10 bases left in between. CDR3 amino acids: CASSLFEGRTDTQYF. As DNA, the CDR3 is TGTGCCAGCAGCTTATTCGAGGGACGCACAGATACGCAGTATTTT.

The chain combines TRBV4-1 with TRBJ1-6, with D tentatively TRBD1 (5 bases). The V and J ends lost 2 bases and 9 bases respectively, with 8 bases between them. This CDR3 is 13 amino acids long. Germline-derived CDR1 and CDR2 are MGHRA and YSYEKL. The CDR3 coding sequence is TGCGCCAGCAGCCAATCGACAGCTTCACCCCTCCACTTT. Its protein is CASSQSTASPLHF.

This clone has only one observation. The chain has TRBV6-6 and TRBJ1-5; 7 bases agree with TRBD1. V was clipped by 4 bases and J by 9 bases; unmatched bases: 12. Germline loops: CDR1 MNHNY, CDR2 SVGAGI (reference sequence). The CDR3 has 15 residues. The CDR3 region has the DNA TGTGCCAGCAGTTCCCCAGACAGGGTGGGCCGGCCCCAGCATTTT. Its translation is CASSSPDRVGRPQHF.

The CDR3 spells CASSLSQGRYEQYF. As DNA, the CDR3 is TGTGCCAGCAGTTTGTCTCAGGGACGCTACGAGCAGTACTTC. This chain uses TRBV28 with TRBJ2-7, with D perhaps given as TRBD1 or TRBD2 (5 bases each). Germline CDR1 and CDR2: MDHEN and SYDVKM. This CDR3 is 14 amino acids long. Trimming pared 3 bases from V and 3 bases from J, leaving 12 bases between. Filled out from reference TRBV28 and TRBJ2-7, the complete variable domain reads DVKVTQSSRYLVKRTGEKVFLECVQDMDHENMFWYRQDPGLGLRLIYFSYDVKMKEKGDIPEGYSVSREKKERFSLILESASTNQTSMYLCASSLSQGRYEQYFGPGTRLTVT.

The J gene is TRBJ2-7, the V gene TRBV5-1; 8 positions agree with TRBD2. Per the germline V gene, CDR1 is SGHRS and CDR2 is YFSETQ. This CDR3 has 19 amino acids. With V trimmed by 0 bases and J by 5 bases, 19 bases remained unmatched. For the CDR3, the DNA is TGCGCCAGCAGCTTGGCAGGCGGGGCGTACCGGGGGGGCGTCCACGAGCAGTACTTC. Its translation: CASSLAGGAYRGGVHEQYF.

V gene TRBV18 combines with J gene TRBJ2-1; D is unclear. Germline V gene lookup returns CDR1 KGHSH and CDR2 LQKENI. CDR3 length equals 15 residues. V was pared by 3 bases and J by 0 bases, with 9 bases between. Here the CDR3 reads CASSPLRYSYNEQFF. CDR3 in DNA: TGTGCCAGCTCACCTTTACGCTACTCCTACAATGAGCAGTTCTTC.

The chain combines TRBV7-9 with TRBJ1-2; the D gene is possibly TRBD1 (5 bases). The CDR3 runs to 15 residues. Per the germline V gene, CDR1 is SEHNR and CDR2 is FQNEAQ (reference sequence). V was shortened by 0 bases and J by 8 bases, with 16 bases between the two germline ends. The CDR3 is CASSLAFSRWGGYTF. As DNA, the CDR3 is TGTGCCAGCAGCTTAGCGTTTTCAAGGTGGGGCGGCTACACCTTC. Looking up the rest from reference TRBV7-9 and TRBJ1-2 gives the full variable domain: DTGVSQNPRHKITKRGQNVTFRCDPISEHNRLYWYRQTLGQGPEFLTYFQNEAQLEKSRLLSDRFSAERPKGSFSTLEIQRTEQGDSAMYLCASSLAFSRWGGYTFGSGTRLTVV.

The CDR3 loop reads CASSPSHLAERGLFF. The CDR3 region has the DNA TGTGCCAGTAGTCCCAGTCATCTTGCCGAACGTGGGCTGTTTTTT. The chain carries TRBV19 and TRBJ2-2, with D unresolved. Trimming took off 5 bases at V and 13 bases at J, with 23 bases between the two ends. Germline CDR1 LNHDA, CDR2 SQIVND (reference sequence). The CDR3 spans 15 residues.

This clone came up once. The V call is TRBV6-6, the J call TRBJ1-2; D gene uncertain. The CDR3 runs 13 residues. Germline CDR1 and CDR2: MNHNY and SVGAGI (reference sequence). Trimming shortened V by 6 bases and J by 4 bases, and 12 bases separated the two germline ends. The CDR3 sequence is CASSLQNSYGYTF. CDR3 nucleotides: TGTGCCAGCAGCCTACAGAACTCCTATGGCTACACCTTC.

The CDR3 DNA is TGTGCCAGCTCCGCGTCGGCAGGGCAGGCAGAGACCCAGTACTTC. Translated: CASSASAGQAETQYF. This chain uses TRBV18 with TRBJ2-5, with D possibly being TRBD1 (5 bases). The germline CDR1 and CDR2 sequences are KGHSH and LQKENI. The CDR3 runs 15 residues. V was pared by 6 bases and J by 4 bases, with 18 bases between.

This clone was detected once. This rearrangement joins TRBV5-1 to TRBJ2-5, with 9 bases fitting TRBD1. Unmatched junction bases numbered 7, after V lost 0 bases and J lost 4 bases. This CDR3 has 16 amino acids. Germline V CDR1 and CDR2: SGHRS, YFSETQ. CDR3 amino acids: CASSLGTGASRETQYF. The CDR3 DNA follows: TGCGCCAGCAGCTTGGGGACAGGGGCCTCCCGAGAGACCCAGTACTTC.

The V call is TRBV5-4, the J call TRBJ1-2; D remains ambiguous. The V end lost 6 bases, the J end lost 0 bases, and 9 bases lay between the germline ends. CDR1 is SGHNT, CDR2 YYREEE, per germline (reference sequence). The CDR3 runs 13 residues. The CDR3 bases are TGTGCCAGCAACGCAGGAGCTAACTATGGCTACACCTTC. Encoded protein: CASNAGANYGYTF. Together with reference TRBV5-4 and TRBJ1-2, the CDR3 gives the full variable domain: ETGVTQSPTHLIKTRGQQVTLRCSSQSGHNTVSWYQQALGQGPQFIFQYYREEENGRGNFPPRFSGLQFPNYSSELNVNALELDDSALYLCASNAGANYGYTFGSGTRLTVV.

This clone was observed a single time. CDR3 DNA: TGCGCCAGCAGCCAAGATTACACTAACTATGGCTACACCTTC. This gives the protein CASSQDYTNYGYTF. The chain employs TRBV4-1 and TRBJ1-2; D ambiguous. This CDR3 is built from 14 residues. Trimming removed 0 bases from V and 0 bases from J, with 5 bases in between. CDR1 and CDR2 (germline): MGHRA, YSYEKL.